These 5 T cell receptor beta chains share one sample of origin, sequenced in a study of cytomegalovirus exposure and HLA in healthy donors. PCR used 60 Vbeta primers and 13 Jbeta primers. The repertoire was sequenced with immunoSEQ multiplex PCR; TCRdb's copy has only in-frame clones and lacks some. The sample yields roughly 130,000 clones, around 86% seen once. Sequences were obtained from PBMCs. Source of these receptors: a man younger than 35 in good health and CMV-seronegative.

The V gene is TRBV6-5, the J gene TRBJ1-2, with TRBD1 identical over 7 bases. The CDR3 spans 15 residues. V dropped 2 bases and J dropped 5; count of bases not matched to a gene: 8. CDR1 is MNHEY and CDR2 is SVGAGI in the germline V gene. CDR3 protein: CASSYGDRASYGYTF. CDR3 nucleotide sequence: TGTGCCAGCAGTTACGGGGACAGAGCCTCTTATGGCTACACCTTC.

The chain recombines TRBV19 with TRBJ2-2, with TRBD1 matching 11 bases. V lost 7 bases, J lost 6 bases, and 7 bases stayed unmatched. CDR1 is LNHDA and CDR2 is SQIVND in the germline V gene (reference sequence). CDR3 size: 15 residues. CDR3 DNA: TGTGCCAGTAAACCGGGACAGGGGGGATCCGGGGAGCTGTTTTTT. It codes for CASKPGQGGSGELFF.

The chain joins TRBV30 to TRBJ1-1; unclear D gene. Trimming pared 5 bases from V and 7 bases from J, leaving 17 bases between. This CDR3 region has 13 residues. The germline V gene encodes CDR1 GTSNPN and CDR2 SVGIG (reference sequence). The CDR3 reads CAWSLSEGSEAFF. Here the CDR3 DNA reads TGTGCCTGGTCTCTTAGCGAAGGTAGTGAAGCTTTCTTT.

V usage is TRBV20-1 and J usage is TRBJ1-2, with a tentative D call TRBD1 (5 bases). V was pared by 6 bases and J by 8 bases, with 13 bases between. CDR1 DFQATT and CDR2 SNEGSKA come from the germline V gene (reference sequence). This CDR3 is built from 11 residues. The CDR3 nucleotides are TGCAGTGCGCCGGAGGGGAACGGCTACACCTTC. It yields the protein CSAPEGNGYTF.

This clone was found once. The chain links TRBV7-9 to TRBJ1-2, with a possible D match to TRBD1 (6 bases). V gave up 5 bases and J gave up 4 bases, with 26 bases separating them. The CDR3 runs 18 residues. Germline V gives CDR1 SEHNR, CDR2 FQNEAQ (reference sequence). The CDR3 DNA reads TGTGCCAGCAGCCCGACGAGCTATGACAGGCCGGAAGGCTATGGCTACACCTTC. Encoded protein: CASSPTSYDRPEGYGYTF.